This TCR beta chain was recorded in a study of blood T cells in healthy people across ages. Notes on the study in general: The study found TCR beta diversity correlated strongly with naive T cell percentage.

Using a J-beta primer mix together with a sample-barcoded 5' primer, a second PCR was run for roughly 6 to 12 cycles. Every sample returned 2.5 million or more CDR3-containing paired-end reads. TCRdb analysed the 5' RACE reads with MiXCR anew, one entry per CDR3 protein. Among 550,000 to 600,000 distinct CDR3 sequences, around 50% were seen once, and the ten largest hold just under 25%. Approximately 10 milliliters was the volume of peripheral blood drawn from each donor. Each sample used at least 6.5 million PBMCs. This CDR3 is 14 amino acids long. V was trimmed by 5 bases and J by 9 bases, leaving 20 bases between them. Per germline, CDR1 DFQATT and CDR2 SNEGSKA (reference sequence). A note on this clonotype: What it recognizes is unknown.

The chain uses TRBV20-1 and TRBJ2-1; a weak D match, TRBD2 (6 bases). Material: blood. The receptor's source is a man older than 75 in good health. Here the CDR3 DNA reads TGCAGTGCTCCCCGACTAGAAAAGGACGGTGAGCAGTTCTTC. Protein product: CSAPRLEKDGEQFF.